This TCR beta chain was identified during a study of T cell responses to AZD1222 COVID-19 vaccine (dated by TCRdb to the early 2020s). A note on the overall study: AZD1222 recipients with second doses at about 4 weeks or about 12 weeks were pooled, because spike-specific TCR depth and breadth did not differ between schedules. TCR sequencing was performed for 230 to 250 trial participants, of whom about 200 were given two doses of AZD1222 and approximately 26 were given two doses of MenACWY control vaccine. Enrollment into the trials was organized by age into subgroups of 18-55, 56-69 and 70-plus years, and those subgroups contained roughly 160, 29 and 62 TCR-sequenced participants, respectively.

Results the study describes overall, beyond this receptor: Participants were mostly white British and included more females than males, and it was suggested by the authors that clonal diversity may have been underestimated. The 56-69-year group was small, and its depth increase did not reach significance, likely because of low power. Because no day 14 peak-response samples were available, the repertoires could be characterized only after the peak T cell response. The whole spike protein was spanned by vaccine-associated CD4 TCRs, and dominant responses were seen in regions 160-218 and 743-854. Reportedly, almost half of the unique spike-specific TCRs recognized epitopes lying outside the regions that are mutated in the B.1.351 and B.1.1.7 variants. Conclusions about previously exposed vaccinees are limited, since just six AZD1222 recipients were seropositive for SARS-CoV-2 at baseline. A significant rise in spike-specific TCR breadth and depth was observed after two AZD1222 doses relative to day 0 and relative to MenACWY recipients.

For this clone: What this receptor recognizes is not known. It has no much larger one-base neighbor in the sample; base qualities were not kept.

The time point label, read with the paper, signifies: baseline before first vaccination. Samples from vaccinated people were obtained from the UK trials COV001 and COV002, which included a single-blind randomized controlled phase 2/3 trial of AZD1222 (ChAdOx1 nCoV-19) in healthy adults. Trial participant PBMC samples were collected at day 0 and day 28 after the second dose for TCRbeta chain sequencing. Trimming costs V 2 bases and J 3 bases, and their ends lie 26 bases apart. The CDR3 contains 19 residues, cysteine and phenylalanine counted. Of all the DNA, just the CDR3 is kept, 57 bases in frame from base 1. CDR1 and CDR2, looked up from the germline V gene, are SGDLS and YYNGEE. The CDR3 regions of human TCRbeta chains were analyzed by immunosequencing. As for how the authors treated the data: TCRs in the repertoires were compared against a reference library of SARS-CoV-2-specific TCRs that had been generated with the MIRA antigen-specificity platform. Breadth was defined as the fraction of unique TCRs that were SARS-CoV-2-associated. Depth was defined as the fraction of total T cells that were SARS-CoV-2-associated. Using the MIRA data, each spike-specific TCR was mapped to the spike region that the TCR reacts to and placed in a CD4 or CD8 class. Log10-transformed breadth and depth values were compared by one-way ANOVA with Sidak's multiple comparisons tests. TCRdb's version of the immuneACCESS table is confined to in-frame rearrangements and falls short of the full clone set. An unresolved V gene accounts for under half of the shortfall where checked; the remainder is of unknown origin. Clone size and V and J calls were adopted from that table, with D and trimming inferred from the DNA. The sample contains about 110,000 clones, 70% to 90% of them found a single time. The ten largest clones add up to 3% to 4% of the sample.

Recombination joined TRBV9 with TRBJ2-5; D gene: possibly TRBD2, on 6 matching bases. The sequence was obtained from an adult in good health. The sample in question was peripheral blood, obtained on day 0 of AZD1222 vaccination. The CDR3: CASSVGLRPVGGSEETQYF. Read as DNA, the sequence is TGTGCCAGCAGCGTTGGCCTGAGGCCAGTGGGGGGTTCAGAAGAGACCCAGTACTTC.